Each of the 20 T cell receptor beta chains below was sequenced from the same sample in a study of OX40 agonist ivuxolimab in advanced cancers. Clones were read by immunoSEQ multiplex PCR, and TCRdb kept only the in-frame ones, dropping some. The table lists tens of thousands of clones, around 89% of them singletons. Here the sequenced sample was CD4+ or CD8+ T cells sorted from blood, taken in a trial of the OX40 agonist ivuxolimab. The source of these receptors is an adult with an advanced solid tumor such as melanoma, head and neck, liver or kidney cancer.

The CDR3 sequence: CASSAGTGLTDTQYF. CDR3 in DNA: TGTGCCAGTAGTGCCGGGACAGGGTTAACAGATACGCAGTATTTT. J is TRBJ2-3 and V is TRBV19; TRBD1 matches 9 bases. Germline-derived CDR1 and CDR2 are LNHDA and SQIVND (reference sequence). The trim removed 5 bases at V and 3 bases at J, leaving 6 bases unmatched. The CDR3 sequence is 15 residues long.

The genes are TRBV11-1 and TRBJ2-7; the D gene could be TRBD1 or TRBD2 (5 bases each). The CDR3 contains 13 residues. Germline CDR1 SGHAT, CDR2 FQDESV (reference sequence). V lost 4 bases and J 3 bases, leaving 10 bases between the germline ends. CDR3 residues: CASSSGPNYEQYF. The DNA of the CDR3 is TGTGCCAGCAGCTCGGGACCTAACTACGAGCAGTACTTC.

This clone was seen a few times. The rearrangement joins TRBV19 to TRBJ2-7; D is tentatively TRBD1 or TRBD2 (5 bases each). The CDR3 sequence is 13 residues long. CDR1 and CDR2 from the germline V gene are LNHDA and SQIVND (reference sequence). The V and J ends lost 3 bases and 2 bases respectively, with 8 bases between them. CDR3 coding DNA: TGTGCCAGTAGTATCATGGGGGCCTACGAGCAGTACTTC. It is translated as CASSIMGAYEQYF.

This rearrangement joins TRBV19 to TRBJ2-7, with 11 bases identical to TRBD1. The CDR3 sequence is 13 residues long. CDR1 LNHDA and CDR2 SQIVND come from the germline V gene (reference sequence). Unmatched junction bases numbered 4, after V lost 6 bases and J lost 6 bases. The CDR3 spells CASRGQGGLEQYF. CDR3 DNA: TGTGCCAGTAGGGGACAGGGGGGCCTCGAGCAGTACTTC.

Only one count was recorded for this clone. This chain connects TRBV18 to TRBJ1-5; D is undetermined. This CDR3 has 14 amino acids. V was clipped by 3 bases and J by 1 base, with 7 bases between them. Germline CDR1 KGHSH, CDR2 LQKENI. CDR3 nucleotide sequence: TGTGCCAGCTCACCGATAGTAAGCAATCAGCCCCAGCATTTT. This gives the protein CASSPIVSNQPQHF. The full variable domain, rest sourced from reference TRBV18 and TRBJ1-5, is NAGVMQNPRHLVRRRGQEARLRCSPMKGHSHVYWYRQLPEEGLKFMVYLQKENIIDESGMPKERFSAEFPKEGPSILRIQQVVRGDSAAYFCASSPIVSNQPQHFGDGTRLSIL.

CDR3: CASSSETGTVAKNIQYF. As DNA, the CDR3 is TGTGCCAGCAGCTCCGAGACGGGGACGGTAGCCAAAAACATTCAGTACTTC. V is TRBV5-4 and J is TRBJ2-4; D may correspond to TRBD1 or TRBD2 (5 bases each). Between the trimmed V and J ends, which lost 3 bases and 0 bases, there was a span of 16 bases. The CDR3 is 17 amino acids. Germline V gene data show CDR1 as SGHNT and CDR2 as YYREEE (reference sequence).

This rearrangement joins TRBV5-5 to TRBJ2-7, with 9 bases aligning to TRBD1. V lost 5 bases and J lost 5; bases outside the gene matches: 11. The CDR3 contains 15 residues. CDR1 is SGHKS, CDR2 YYEKEE, per germline (reference sequence). CDR3 nucleotide sequence: TGTGCCAGCAGACTTTCCGGGACAGGGAATAACGAGCAGTACTTC. This sequence encodes CASRLSGTGNNEQYF.

V and J are TRBV6-1 and TRBJ1-1; D is unresolved. Trimming took off 5 bases at V and 1 base at J, with 11 bases between the two ends. Looked up from germline, CDR1 is MNHNS and CDR2 is SASEGT. CDR3 length: 14 residues. CDR3 loop: CASSSHGKNTEAFF. The CDR3 nucleotides read TGTGCCAGCAGTTCACACGGCAAGAACACTGAAGCTTTCTTT.

V and J are TRBV6-1 and TRBJ2-7, with unresolved D. Trimming left V 5 bases short and J 4 bases short, with 9 bases between. This CDR3 comprises 12 residues. CDR1 and CDR2 (germline): MNHNS, SASEGT. DNA for the CDR3: TGTGCCAGCAGTCAAACAGAATACGAGCAGTACTTC. This codes for CASSQTEYEQYF.

V usage is TRBV7-9 and J usage is TRBJ1-3; D may be TRBD1 (6 bases). Trimming left V 4 bases short and J 3 bases short, with 13 bases between. This CDR3 contains 15 residues. Per the germline V gene, CDR1 is SEHNR and CDR2 is FQNEAQ (reference sequence). The CDR3 protein is CASSSYGQIGNTIYF. The CDR3 DNA follows: TGTGCCAGCAGCTCATATGGACAGATTGGAAACACCATATATTTT.

This CDR3 is CASSHGAGVTDTQYF. The CDR3 nucleotides read TGTGCCAGCAGCCACGGGGCGGGAGTGACAGATACGCAGTATTTT. This rearrangement joins TRBV16 to TRBJ2-3, with 7 bases fitting TRBD2. The germline CDR1 and CDR2 sequences are KGHSY and FQNENV. CDR3 length equals 15 residues. V lost 3 bases, J lost 3 bases, and 6 bases stayed unmatched.

In DNA, the CDR3 is TGTGCCAGCAGCCCCCGGCAGGGTTACTCCTACGAGCAGTACTTC. Translating gives CASSPRQGYSYEQYF. The chain is built from TRBV14 and TRBJ2-7, with D possibly matching TRBD1 (5 bases). V was shortened by 4 bases and J by 0 bases, with 13 bases between the two germline ends. The germline V gene has CDR1 SGHDN and CDR2 FVKESK. The CDR3 runs to 15 residues.

This sequence joins TRBV7-2 and TRBJ2-7; 7 bases fit TRBD1. With V trimmed by 2 bases and J by 7 bases, 11 bases remained unmatched. The CDR3 consists of 15 residues. CDR1 is SGHTA, CDR2 FQGNSA, per germline. CDR3 nucleotide sequence: TGTGCCAGCAGCTTAACAGGGGCAGGGCAGGGGGAGCAGTACTTC. Protein sequence: CASSLTGAGQGEQYF.

Note on this clone: The DNA is omitted, as the CDR3 cannot be located on it reliably, and the CDR3 follows TCRdb's listing. The chain employs TRBV21-1 and TRBJ2-7. TRBV21-1 is a documented pseudogene. The CDR3 is 18 residues long, counting both termini. CDR3 amino acids: CASSKAGTSRGYGCEQYF.

Only a few counts were recorded for this clone. The V gene is TRBV2, the J gene TRBJ2-3, with TRBD2 matching 10 bases. Germline CDR1 is SNHLY and CDR2 is FYNNEI. J lost 5 bases, V lost 4 bases, and 9 bases had no gene match. CDR3 length: 16 amino acids. The CDR3 DNA reads TGTGCCAGCAGTGGTCCTAGCGGGAGCAGTGGAGATACGCAGTATTTT. It specifies CASSGPSGSSGDTQYF.

J is TRBJ2-7 and V is TRBV29-1; 9 bases match TRBD1. The V and J ends lost 6 bases and 5 bases, in that order; junction bases with no gene match: 8. CDR3 size: 13 residues. The germline V gene encodes CDR1 SQVTM and CDR2 ANQGSEA. CDR3 region: CSVPGQGQHEQYF. The CDR3 DNA reads as TGCAGCGTGCCGGGACAGGGTCAACACGAGCAGTACTTC.

This chain joins TRBV2 and TRBJ2-5; no reliable D call. V lost 2 bases and J 2 bases, leaving 6 bases between the germline ends. The CDR3 is 13 amino acids. Germline CDR1 SNHLY, CDR2 FYNNEI. CDR3 residues: CASSEPFQETQYF. CDR3 in DNA: TGTGCCAGCAGTGAACCCTTTCAAGAGACCCAGTACTTC.

The chain employs TRBV7-4 and TRBJ1-1; tentative D call: TRBD1 (5 bases). CDR1 is SGHVT, CDR2 SQSDAQ, per germline. Between the trimmed V and J ends, which lost 1 base and 0 bases, there was a span of 15 bases. CDR3 length: 17 amino acids. The CDR3 reads CASSLGVIWGLNTEAFF. In DNA form, the CDR3 reads TGTGCCAGCAGCTTAGGGGTTATTTGGGGGTTGAACACTGAAGCTTTCTTT.

The chain recombines TRBV30 with TRBJ1-2, with D unresolved. CDR1 and CDR2 (germline): GTSNPN, SVGIG (reference sequence). V lost 4 bases to trimming and J lost 0 bases, with 3 bases between them. The CDR3 is 11 residues long. CDR3 in DNA: TGTGCCTGGACAGCTAACTATGGCTACACCTTC. Its protein is CAWTANYGYTF.

The chain has TRBV27 and TRBJ1-5; D ambiguous. The ends were cut back, 3 bases at V and 2 bases at J, with 29 bases in the middle. There are 21 residues in the CDR3. Germline V gene data show CDR1 as MNHEY and CDR2 as SMNVEV (reference sequence). The CDR3 here is CASSFRAPQRSPIVGNQPQHF. In nucleotides, the CDR3 is TGTGCCAGCAGTTTTCGGGCCCCACAACGGAGCCCTATAGTTGGCAATCAGCCCCAGCATTTT.